These 10 T cell receptor beta chains originate from one sample sequenced in a study of beta chain features in type 1 diabetes. Broader study findings: Significant though moderate, a shortening of TCRB CDR3s appeared in all four CD4+ subsets of Type 1 diabetes patients.

Sequencing targeted expressed TCRB transcripts, as all isolated RNA had been reverse transcribed. Data came from immunoSEQ multiplex PCR; TCRdb stores just in-frame clones and leaves some out. The repertoire holds around 650,000 clones, with around 12% as singletons. No cognate antigen is known for these TCRs. The sequencing sample was made of naive CD4+ T cells from blood. Receptors were obtained from a man aged 25 to 40 with type 1 diabetes.

The genes are TRBV9 and TRBJ2-3; D tentatively reads TRBD1 or TRBD2 (7 bases each). Trimming shortened V by 4 bases and J by 1 base, and 19 bases separated the two germline ends. Germline V lookup: CDR1 SGDLS, CDR2 YYNGEE. This CDR3 region has 17 residues. The CDR3 loop reads CASSRGQTGRGTDTQYF. As DNA, the CDR3 is TGTGCCAGCAGCCGAGGCCAGACAGGGAGGGGCACAGATACGCAGTATTTT.

This clone was seen more than once but under ten times. V is TRBV18 and J is TRBJ1-4; D might be TRBD1 (5 bases). Per germline, CDR1 KGHSH and CDR2 LQKENI. Trimming shortened V by 3 bases and J by 2 bases, and 7 bases separated the two germline ends. The CDR3 has 14 amino acids. The CDR3 reads CASSPRGTNEKLFF. The DNA for the CDR3 is TGTGCCAGCTCACCGCGGGGGACTAATGAAAAACTGTTTTTT.

V usage is TRBV7-2 and J usage is TRBJ2-7; D not certain. Deletions cut 5 bases from V and 3 bases from J, with 8 bases between. The CDR3 sequence is 12 residues long. The germline CDR1 and CDR2 sequences are SGHTA and FQGNSA. The CDR3 region is CASSPPGYEQYF. DNA of the CDR3: TGTGCCAGCAGCCCCCCGGGCTACGAGCAGTACTTC.

This clone has only a few counts. The rearrangement links TRBV7-9 to TRBJ2-1; TRBD1 or TRBD2 may be the D gene (5 bases each). The CDR3 runs 11 residues. Germline V gene sequence: CDR1 SEHNR, CDR2 FQNEAQ (reference sequence). V was trimmed by 4 bases and J by 14 bases, leaving 12 bases between them. The CDR3 protein is CASSSVGDEFF. The CDR3 DNA reads as TGTGCCAGCAGCTCCGTGGGGGATGAGTTCTTC.

This clone showed up just a few times. This chain joins TRBV5-1 and TRBJ1-6; D is uncertain. CDR1 and CDR2 from the germline V gene are SGHRS and YFSETQ. CDR3 length: 12 residues. Between the trimmed V and J ends, which lost 6 bases and 5 bases, there was a span of 6 bases. CDR3 sequence (DNA): TGCGCCAGCAACGATAATAATTCACCCCTCCACTTT. Its protein is CASNDNNSPLHF.

CDR3 sequence reads: CASSQDEEETQYF. The CDR3 region has the DNA TGTGCCAGCAGCCAAGACGAGGAAGAGACCCAGTACTTC. The chain employs TRBV14 and TRBJ2-5; unclear D gene. The length of the CDR3 is 13 residues. V dropped 0 bases and J dropped 3 bases, with 5 bases sitting between them. Germline loops: CDR1 SGHDN, CDR2 FVKESK.

This clone showed up just a few times. CDR3 sequence: CSARDGSSTDTQYF. DNA of the CDR3: TGCAGCGCCAGGGACGGTTCTAGCACAGATACGCAGTATTTT. The chain recombines TRBV29-1 with TRBJ2-3; D could derive from TRBD1 or TRBD2 (5 bases each). With 7 bases removed from V and 0 bases from J, the gap between germline ends came to 14 bases. The CDR3 loop spans 14 amino acids. The germline CDR1 and CDR2 sequences are SQVTM and ANQGSEA.

Turning to this clone: The same CDR3 can be traced to other DNA sequences in this sample. The V and J genes are TRBV2 and TRBJ2-5; D gene uncertain. The CDR3 consists of 13 residues. The V and J ends lost 0 bases and 2 bases respectively, with 4 bases between them. Germline CDR1 and CDR2: SNHLY and FYNNEI. The CDR3 protein is CASSEARQETQYF. CDR3 coding DNA: TGTGCCAGCAGTGAAGCTAGGCAAGAGACCCAGTACTTC.

In its sample, this clone was seen a few times. This rearrangement joins TRBV19 to TRBJ1-6; D remains ambiguous. Germline assignment: CDR1 LNHDA and CDR2 SQIVND (reference sequence). This CDR3 is 15 amino acids long. The V gene lost 5 bases and the J gene lost 6 bases, with 14 bases spanning the gap. The CDR3 DNA reads TGTGCCAGTAGTTCCCCCGGGGTGCTTAATTCACCCCTCCACTTT. Protein: CASSSPGVLNSPLHF. The full variable domain, rest sourced from reference TRBV19 and TRBJ1-6, is DGGITQSPKYLFRKEGQNVTLSCEQNLNHDAMYWYRQDPGQGLRLIYYSQIVNDFQKGDIAEGYSVSREKKESFPLTVTSAQKNPTAFYLCASSSPGVLNSPLHFGNGTRLTVT.

V usage is TRBV20-1 and J usage is TRBJ2-3; maybe TRBD2 (5 bases). From germline, CDR1 is DFQATT and CDR2 SNEGSKA (reference sequence). The CDR3 has 11 residues. The germline V and J ends were trimmed by 5 bases and 6 bases, with 9 bases remaining between them. CDR3 region: CSAFKRDTQYF. Here the CDR3 DNA reads TGCAGTGCTTTTAAGCGGGATACGCAGTATTTT.